This entry features one TCR beta chain sequence. This entry comes from a study of T-cell memory formation after mild COVID-19. A single record per CDR3 protein comes from TCRdb applying MiXCR to the 5' RACE reads. The data hold about 560,000 distinct CDR3 sequences, with 15% to 20% observed a single time. Trimming cost V 4 bases and J 7 bases, with 14 bases left between them. The CDR3 is 14 amino acids. Germline V gene data show CDR1 as SEHNR and CDR2 as FQNEAQ (reference sequence). The sequencing input was PBMCs or a T cell subset sorted from them (not recorded which). This clonotype was obtained from an adult woman who had mild COVID-19 (a few samples of this study predate the infection). Cell type and time point are not known. J is TRBJ2-1 and V is TRBV7-9, with D possibly being TRBD1 (6 bases). CDR3 sequence (DNA): TGTGCCAGCAGCTCAGGGGTAAAAGGGAATGAGCAGTTCTTC. This translates into CASSSGVKGNEQFF.